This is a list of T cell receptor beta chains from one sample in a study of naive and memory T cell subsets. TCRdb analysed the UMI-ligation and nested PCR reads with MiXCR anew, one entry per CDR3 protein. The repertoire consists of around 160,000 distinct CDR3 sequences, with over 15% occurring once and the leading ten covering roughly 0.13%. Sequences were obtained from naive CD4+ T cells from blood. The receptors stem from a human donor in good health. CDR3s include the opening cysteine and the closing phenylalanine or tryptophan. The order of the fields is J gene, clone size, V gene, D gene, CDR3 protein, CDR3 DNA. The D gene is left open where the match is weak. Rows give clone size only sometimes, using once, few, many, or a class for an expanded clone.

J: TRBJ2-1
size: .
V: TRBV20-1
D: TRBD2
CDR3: CSARDLLAGAGNEQFF
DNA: TGCAGTGCTAGGGACCTGCTAGCGGGAGCGGGGAATGAGCAGTTCTTC

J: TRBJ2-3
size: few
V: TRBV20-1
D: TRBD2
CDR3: CSAPTGGSTDTQYF
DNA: TGCAGTGCGCCAACCGGCGGGAGTACAGATACGCAGTATTTT

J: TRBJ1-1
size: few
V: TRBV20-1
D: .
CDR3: CSARGWSGNTEAFF
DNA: TGCAGTGCTAGAGGATGGAGTGGAAACACTGAAGCTTTCTTT

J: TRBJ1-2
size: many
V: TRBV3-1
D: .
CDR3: CASSLARNYGYTF
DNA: TGTGCCAGCAGTCTTGCTAGGAACTATGGCTACACCTTC

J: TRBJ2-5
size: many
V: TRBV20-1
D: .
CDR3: CSRQRVETQYF
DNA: TGCAGTAGACAGCGGGTAGAGACCCAGTACTTC

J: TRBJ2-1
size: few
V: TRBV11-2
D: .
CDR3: CASSLGLAPALRGRNEQFF
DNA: TGTGCCAGCAGCCTAGGACTGGCCCCCGCCCTCCGAGGGAGGAATGAGCAGTTCTTC

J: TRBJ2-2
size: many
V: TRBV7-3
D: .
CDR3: CASSPRSGELFF
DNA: TGTGCCAGCAGCCCACGGTCCGGGGAGCTGTTTTTT

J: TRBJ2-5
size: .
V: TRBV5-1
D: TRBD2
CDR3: CASSLDGLASETQYF
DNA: TGCGCCAGCAGCTTGGATGGACTAGCGTCGGAGACCCAGTACTTC

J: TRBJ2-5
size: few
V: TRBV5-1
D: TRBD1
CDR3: CASRNTGQGYQETQYF
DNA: TGCGCCAGCAGGAACACGGGACAGGGGTACCAAGAGACCCAGTACTTC

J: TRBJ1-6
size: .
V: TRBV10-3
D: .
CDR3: CAISGTDNNSPLHF
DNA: TGTGCCATCAGTGGGACAGACAATAATTCACCCCTCCACTTT

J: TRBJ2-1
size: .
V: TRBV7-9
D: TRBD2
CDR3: CASSAPSLAVNEQFF
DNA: TGTGCCAGCTCGGCCCCTTCACTAGCGGTCAATGAGCAGTTCTTC

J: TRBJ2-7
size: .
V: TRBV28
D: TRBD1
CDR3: CASSPDRGGEQYF
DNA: TGTGCCAGCAGCCCGGACAGGGGGGGCGAGCAGTACTTC

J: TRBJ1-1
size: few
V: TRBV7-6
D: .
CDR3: CASSLSGREAFF
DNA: TGTGCCAGCAGCCTTAGCGGCAGGGAAGCTTTCTTT

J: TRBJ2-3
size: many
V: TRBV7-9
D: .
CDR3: CASSPELGTDTQYF
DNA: TGTGCCAGCAGCCCCGAATTGGGCACAGATACGCAGTATTTT

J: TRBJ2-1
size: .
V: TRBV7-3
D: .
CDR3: CASSFGNEQFF
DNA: TGTGCCAGCAGCTTCGGCAATGAGCAGTTCTTC

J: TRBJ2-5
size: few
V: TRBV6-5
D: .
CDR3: CASKRDEGSQYF
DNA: TGTGCCAGCAAACGGGACGAGGGGTCCCAGTACTTC

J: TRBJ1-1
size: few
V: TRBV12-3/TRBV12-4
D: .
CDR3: CASSLYRWTEAFF
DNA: TGTGCCAGCAGTTTATACCGGTGGACTGAAGCTTTCTTT

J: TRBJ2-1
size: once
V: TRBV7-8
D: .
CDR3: CASSRRDRANEQFF
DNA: TGTGCCAGCAGCCGCCGGGACCGAGCCAATGAGCAGTTCTTC

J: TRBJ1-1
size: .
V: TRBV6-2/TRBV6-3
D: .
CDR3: CASSRGATEAFF
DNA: TGTGCCAGCAGTCGGGGAGCCACTGAAGCTTTCTTT

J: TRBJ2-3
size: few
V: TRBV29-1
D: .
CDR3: CSVADNTDTQYF
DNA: TGCAGCGTGGCGGACAACACAGATACGCAGTATTTT

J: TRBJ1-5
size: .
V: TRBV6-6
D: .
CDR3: CASSYDGGQIVNQPQHF
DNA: TGTGCCAGCAGTTACGACGGAGGACAGATAGTAAATCAGCCCCAGCATTTT